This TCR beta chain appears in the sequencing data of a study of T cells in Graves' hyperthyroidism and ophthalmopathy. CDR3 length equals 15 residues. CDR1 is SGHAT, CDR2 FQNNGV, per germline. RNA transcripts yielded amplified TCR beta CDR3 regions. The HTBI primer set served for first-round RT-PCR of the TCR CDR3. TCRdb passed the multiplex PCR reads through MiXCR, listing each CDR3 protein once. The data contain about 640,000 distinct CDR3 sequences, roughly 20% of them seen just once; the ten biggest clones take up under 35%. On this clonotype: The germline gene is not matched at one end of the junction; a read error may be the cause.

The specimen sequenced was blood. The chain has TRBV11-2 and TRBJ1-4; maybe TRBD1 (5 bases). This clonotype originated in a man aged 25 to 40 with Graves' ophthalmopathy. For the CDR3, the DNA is TGCGCCAGCAGCCAAGATGAGGGGACTAATGAAAAACTGTTTTTT. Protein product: CASSQDEGTNEKLFF.